Below are 9 T cell receptor beta chains sequenced from a single sample in a study of blood T cells in healthy people across ages. A J-beta primer mix and a sample-barcoded 5' primer were used in a second PCR of about 7 to 12 cycles. TCRdb fed the 5' RACE reads into MiXCR, producing one record per CDR3 protein. The table records fewer than 1 million distinct CDR3 sequences, roughly 44% of them present only once. Source material: blood. These receptors were collected from a man aged 60 to 69 in good health.

The CDR3 reads CASSPAWQGTNEQFF. DNA of the CDR3: TGTGCCAGCAGCCCGGCCTGGCAGGGTACGAATGAGCAGTTCTTC. The chain combines TRBV7-9 with TRBJ2-1, with TRBD1 as a possible D gene (5 bases). The CDR3 has 15 amino acids. V was shortened by 5 bases and J by 7 bases, with 18 bases between the two germline ends. The germline gives CDR1 SEHNR, CDR2 FQNEAQ (reference sequence).

The chain combines TRBV28 with TRBJ2-7; D gene uncertain. Trimming took 6 bases from V and 2 from J, leaving 11 bases between them. Germline lookup yields CDR1 MDHEN and CDR2 SYDVKM. The CDR3 is 13 amino acids. The CDR3 reads CASRPSRPYEQYF. The CDR3 nucleotides are TGTGCCAGCAGGCCATCGAGGCCCTACGAGCAGTACTTC.

This clonotype was picked up a small number of times. This chain links TRBV7-6 with TRBJ1-5, with TRBD1 as a possible D gene (5 bases). CDR3 size: 16 residues. Trimming stripped 5 bases from V and 7 bases from J, with 21 bases between. The germline V gene has CDR1 SGHVS and CDR2 FNYEAQ. CDR3 coding DNA: TGTGCCAGCAGCCCTAAGGGCGGGACTGGAGAGCAGCCCCAGCATTTT. This sequence encodes CASSPKGGTGEQPQHF.

On this clonotype itself: A much larger clone is a single base away; this may be a read error. This chain connects TRBV29-1 to TRBJ2-7; TRBD1 matches 10 bases. The ends lost 6 bases at V and 7 bases at J; junction bases unmatched: 15. CDR3 length: 15 residues. From germline, CDR1 is SQVTM and CDR2 ANQGSEA. CDR3 nucleotides: TGCAGCGTCTCCGGGGCGGACAGGGGGACACGTGAGCAGTACTTC. Translation: CSVSGADRGTREQYF.

The V and J genes are TRBV6-6 and TRBJ1-1, with TRBD1 matching over 8 bases. The V segment lost 7 bases and the J segment 1 base; nucleotides outside the gene matches: 5. Germline V gives CDR1 MNHNY, CDR2 SVGAGI (reference sequence). The CDR3 runs 14 residues. CDR3 DNA sequence: TGTGCCAGCACCGACAGGGGAGAGAACACTGAAGCTTTCTTT. Protein product: CASTDRGENTEAFF.

This clonotype was recorded a few times. V and J are TRBV2 and TRBJ2-7, with D perhaps TRBD2 (5 bases). The CDR3 contains 12 residues. CDR1 SNHLY and CDR2 FYNNEI come from the germline V gene. Deletions cut 6 bases from V and 2 bases from J, with 8 bases between. The CDR3 here is CASSWTPYEQYF. The CDR3 region has the DNA TGTGCCAGCAGCTGGACTCCCTACGAGCAGTACTTC. The whole variable domain, filled in from reference TRBV2 and TRBJ2-7, reads EPEVTQTPSHQVTQMGQEVILRCVPISNHLYFYWYRQILGQKVEFLVSFYNNEISEKSEIFDDQFSVERPDGSNFTLKIRSTKLEDSAMYFCASSWTPYEQYFGPGTRLTVT.

The rearrangement joins TRBV7-2 to TRBJ2-6, with D possibly matching TRBD2 (6 bases). The CDR3 extends over 19 amino acids. Germline V gene lookup returns CDR1 SGHTA and CDR2 FQGNSA. Trimming took 5 bases from V and 0 from J, leaving 20 bases between them. Written as DNA, the CDR3 is TGTGCCAGCAGCCCCACCCGGGGGAGAATAAACTCTGGGGCCAACGTCCTGACTTTC. Translation: CASSPTRGRINSGANVLTF.

The chain recombines TRBV5-6 with TRBJ2-5; 11 positions match TRBD1. With V trimmed by 2 bases and J by 4 bases, 7 bases remained unmatched. This CDR3 region has 16 residues. Germline assignment: CDR1 SGHDT and CDR2 YYEEEE. The chain's CDR3 is CASSFTGTGGGETQYF. As DNA, the CDR3 is TGTGCCAGCAGCTTTACCGGGACAGGGGGAGGAGAGACCCAGTACTTC.

This clonotype was observed a handful of times. V gene TRBV20-1 combines with J gene TRBJ2-5, with 14 bases aligning to TRBD2. J lost 5 bases, V lost 5 bases, and 7 bases had no gene match. This CDR3 is built from 15 residues. Germline V CDR1 and CDR2: DFQATT, SNEGSKA (reference sequence). The CDR3 loop is CSAANRLAGGETQYF. For the CDR3, the DNA is TGCAGTGCTGCCAATCGACTAGCGGGGGGGGAGACCCAGTACTTC.